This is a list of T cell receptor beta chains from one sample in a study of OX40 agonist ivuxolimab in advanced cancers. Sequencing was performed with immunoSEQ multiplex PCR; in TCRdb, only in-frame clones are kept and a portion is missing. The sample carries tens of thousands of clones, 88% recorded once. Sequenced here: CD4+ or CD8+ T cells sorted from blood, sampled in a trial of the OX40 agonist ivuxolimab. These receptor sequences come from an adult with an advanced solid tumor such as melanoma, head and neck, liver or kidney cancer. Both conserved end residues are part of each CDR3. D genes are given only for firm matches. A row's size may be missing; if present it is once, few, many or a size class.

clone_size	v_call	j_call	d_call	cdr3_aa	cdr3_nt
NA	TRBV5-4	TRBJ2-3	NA	CASSLRGSDTQYF	TGTGCCAGCAGCTTGCGGGGGTCAGATACGCAGTATTTT
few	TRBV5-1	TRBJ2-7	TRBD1	CATSRGTDSYEQYF	TGCGCCACCTCGAGGGGGACAGATTCCTACGAGCAGTACTTC
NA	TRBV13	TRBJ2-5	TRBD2	CASSFRASGGEQYF	TGTGCCAGCAGCTTTCGGGCTAGTGGGGGGGAGCAGTACTTC
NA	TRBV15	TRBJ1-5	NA	CATSKKAASNQPQHF	TGTGCCACCAGCAAAAAGGCAGCTAGCAATCAGCCCCAGCATTTT
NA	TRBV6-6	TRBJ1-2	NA	CASAPGNYGYTF	TGTGCCAGCGCGCCGGGTAACTATGGCTACACCTTC
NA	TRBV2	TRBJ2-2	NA	CASRTGSINTGELFF	TGTGCCAGCCGAACCGGGTCTATCAACACCGGGGAGCTGTTTTTT
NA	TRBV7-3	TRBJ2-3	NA	CASSFLSTLDTQYF	TGTGCCAGCAGCTTTCTGAGTACTTTAGATACGCAGTATTTT
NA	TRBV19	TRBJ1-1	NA	CASSIEGPRPNTEAFF	TGTGCCAGTAGTATAGAAGGGCCCAGGCCGAACACTGAAGCTTTCTTT
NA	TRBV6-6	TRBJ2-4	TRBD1	CASSYSGQKAHQYF	TGTGCCAGCAGTTACTCGGGACAGAAGGCCCATCAGTACTTC
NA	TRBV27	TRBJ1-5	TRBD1	CASSPRDRAEQPQHF	TGTGCCAGCAGTCCCCGGGACAGGGCCGAACAGCCCCAGCATTTT
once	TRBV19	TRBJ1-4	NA	CASSISQGNEKLFF	TGTGCCAGTAGTATATCGCAGGGGAATGAAAAACTGTTTTTT
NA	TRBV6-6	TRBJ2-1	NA	CASSRNEQFF	TGTGCCAGCAGCCGGAATGAGCAGTTCTTC
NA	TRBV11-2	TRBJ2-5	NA	CASSPGETQYF	TGTGCCAGCAGCCCCGGGGAGACCCAGTACTTC
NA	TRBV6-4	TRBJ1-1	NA	CASRSLPGGTEAFF	TGTGCCAGCAGAAGCCTCCCGGGAGGCACTGAAGCTTTCTTT
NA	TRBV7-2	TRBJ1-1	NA	CASSSRQVINTEAFF	TGTGCCAGCAGTTCGCGACAGGTTATAAACACTGAAGCTTTCTTT
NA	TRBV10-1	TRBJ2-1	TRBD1	CASSESTGGRQFF	TGCGCCAGCAGTGAGTCGACAGGGGGGCGGCAGTTCTTC
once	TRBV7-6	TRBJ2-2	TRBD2	CASSPSGAGGSDTGELFF	TGTGCCAGCAGCCCCTCAGGAGCGGGGGGCAGTGACACCGGGGAGCTGTTTTTT
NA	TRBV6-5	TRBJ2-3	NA	CASSFRGRGDTQYF	TGTGCCAGCAGTTTCAGGGGCCGGGGAGATACGCAGTATTTT
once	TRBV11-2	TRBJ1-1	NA	CASSIQGNTEAFF	TGTGCCAGCAGCATCCAGGGAAACACTGAAGCTTTCTTT
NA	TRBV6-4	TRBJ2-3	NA	CASSLGGQVGTDTQYF	TGTGCCAGCTCGCTCGGAGGGCAGGTGGGCACAGATACGCAGTATTTT
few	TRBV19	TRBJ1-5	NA	CASSIGPTYQPQHF	TGTGCCAGTAGTATAGGGCCGACTTATCAGCCCCAGCATTTT
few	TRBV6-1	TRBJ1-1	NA	CASSEEQHTEAFF	TGTGCCAGCAGTGAAGAACAGCACACTGAAGCTTTCTTT
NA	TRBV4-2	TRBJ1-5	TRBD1	CASSQGGSPGQGNQPQHF	TGTGCCAGCAGCCAAGGGGGCAGCCCGGGACAGGGAAATCAGCCCCAGCATTTT
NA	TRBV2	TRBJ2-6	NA	CALGGSGANVLTF	TGTGCCCTAGGGGGCTCTGGGGCCAACGTCCTGACTTTC
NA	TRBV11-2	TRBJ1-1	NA	CASSHIQKATEAFF	TGTGCCAGCAGCCATATACAGAAGGCCACTGAAGCTTTCTTT
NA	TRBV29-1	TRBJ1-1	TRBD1	CSVVQGAGDTEAFF	TGCAGCGTTGTACAGGGGGCGGGTGACACTGAAGCTTTCTTT
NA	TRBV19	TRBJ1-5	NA	CATSSGIRTQHF	TGTGCCACCTCGTCAGGAATCAGGACCCAGCATTTT
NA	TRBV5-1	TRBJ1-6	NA	CASSLGTTGNSPLHF	TGCGCCAGCAGCTTGGGGACCACAGGGAATTCACCCCTCCACTTT
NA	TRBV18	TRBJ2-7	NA	CASSPRGADYEQYF	TGTGCCAGCTCCCCGAGGGGAGCGGATTACGAGCAGTACTTC
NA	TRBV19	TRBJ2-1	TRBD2	CASSIERLAVQFF	TGTGCCAGTAGTATAGAACGACTAGCAGTGCAGTTCTTC
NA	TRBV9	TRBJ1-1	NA	CASSGALGTEAFF	TGTGCCAGCAGCGGCGCCCTCGGCACTGAAGCTTTCTTT
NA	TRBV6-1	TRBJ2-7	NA	CASNARVTYEQYF	TGTGCCAGCAACGCCCGCGTTACCTACGAGCAGTACTTC
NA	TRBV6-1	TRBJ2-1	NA	CASSSLPHYNEQFF	TGTGCCAGCAGCTCTCTCCCCCACTACAATGAGCAGTTCTTC
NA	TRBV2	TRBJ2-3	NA	CASSRDLGDTQYF	TGTGCCAGCAGTAGGGACCTCGGGGATACGCAGTATTTT
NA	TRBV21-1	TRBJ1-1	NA	CASSNPFSNTEAFF	TGTGCCAGCAGCAACCCCTTTTCGAACACTGAAGCTTTCTTT
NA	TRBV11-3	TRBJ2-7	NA	CASSLLCEQYF	TGTGCCAGCAGCTTGCTCTGCGAGCAGTACTTC
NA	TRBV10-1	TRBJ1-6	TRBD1	CASSAGGGVRSPLHF	TGCGCCAGCAGTGCAGGGGGCGGAGTGAGGTCACCCCTCCACTTT
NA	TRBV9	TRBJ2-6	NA	CASSVRSGANVLTF	TGTGCCAGCAGCGTACGCTCTGGGGCCAACGTCCTGACTTTC
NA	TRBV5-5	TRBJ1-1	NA	CASSLDLWGTEAFF	TGTGCCAGCAGCTTGGACCTCTGGGGCACTGAAGCTTTCTTT
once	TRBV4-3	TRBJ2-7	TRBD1	CASSQAPGQASYEQYF	TGCGCCAGCAGCCAGGCACCGGGACAGGCCTCCTACGAGCAGTACTTC
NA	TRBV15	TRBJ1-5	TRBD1	CATRDTGARHSNQPQHF	TGTGCCACCAGAGATACAGGGGCCAGACATAGCAATCAGCCCCAGCATTTT
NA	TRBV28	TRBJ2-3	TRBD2	CASSVPSGGTDTQYF	TGTGCCAGCAGTGTCCCTAGCGGGGGCACAGATACGCAGTATTTT
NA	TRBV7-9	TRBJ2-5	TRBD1	CASSFRGLGETQYF	TGTGCCAGCAGCTTCAGGGGGCTAGGGGAGACCCAGTACTTC
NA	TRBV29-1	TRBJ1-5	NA	CSVAPAWGRHQPQHF	TGCAGCGTTGCGCCTGCTTGGGGGAGACATCAGCCCCAGCATTTT
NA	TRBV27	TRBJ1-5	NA	CASSSTKSNQPQHF	TGTGCCAGCAGTTCCACAAAGAGCAATCAGCCCCAGCATTTT
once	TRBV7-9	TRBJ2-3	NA	CASSLAGPEEYF	TGTGCCAGCAGCTTAGCCGGGCCCGAGGAGTATTTT
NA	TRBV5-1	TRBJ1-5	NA	CASSSAGDRNQPQHF	TGCGCCAGCAGCTCCGCGGGGGACCGCAATCAGCCCCAGCATTTT
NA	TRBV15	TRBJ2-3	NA	CATRRGDSDTQYF	TGTGCCACCAGAAGGGGGGACTCAGATACGCAGTATTTT